This is a list of T cell receptor beta chains from one sample in a study of T cells in Graves' hyperthyroidism and ophthalmopathy. TCRdb reprocessed the multiplex PCR reads with MiXCR, giving one entry per CDR3 protein. Counted here are around 450,000 distinct CDR3 sequences, about a sixth occurring once; the ten biggest clones make up roughly 15%. Sequences were obtained from blood. These receptors were obtained from a woman in her late teens or twenties with Graves' hyperthyroidism. Both conserved end residues are trimmed from each CDR3. Size values are once, few and many counts, or a class for expanded clones, and some rows have none.

TRBJ1-2,TRBV2,many,ASTLRLYGYT
TRBJ2-6,TRBV7-2,.,ASSLRSWGSGANVRT
TRBJ1-3,TRBV6-1,many,ASRARSGNTIY
TRBJ2-3,TRBV6-2/TRBV6-3,few,ASRGTSESADTQY
TRBJ1-6,TRBV11-2,many,ASSPVRGQFPLH
TRBJ2-5,TRBV3-1,many,ASSQGRLGETQY
TRBJ2-2,TRBV29-1,many,SAKTGGVNPGELF
TRBJ2-7,TRBV29-1,.,SYLGSSYEQY
TRBJ1-2,TRBV2,.,ASGRADGYT
TRBJ1-1,TRBV4-2,.,ASSLGRQGQNTEAF
TRBJ1-1,TRBV7-2,many,ASCTQGMNTEAF
TRBJ2-6,TRBV28,few,ASRIRDGSSGANVLT
TRBJ2-1,TRBV13,many,ASSWGRRPNEQF
TRBJ2-3,TRBV5-1,many,ASSPQGGQGTNTQY
TRBJ2-7,TRBV7-2,many,ASSRRDGRSYEQY
TRBJ2-4,TRBV3-1,many,ASSQLTGATNIQY
TRBJ1-4,TRBV20-1,many,SATGTGDEKLF
TRBJ1-5,TRBV3-1,.,ASSQGPGQPQH
TRBJ1-3,TRBV3-1,many,ASSPTRAGNTIY
TRBJ1-1,TRBV20-1,many,SARSRQGGFTEAF
TRBJ2-1,TRBV12-5,many,ASCRTSGSSGSYNEQF
TRBJ2-7,TRBV4-1,.,ASSQGVSYEQY
TRBJ2-7,TRBV11-2,many,ASMDPGLTANEQY
TRBJ1-1,TRBV10-3,.,AISMRGLDTEAF
TRBJ1-5,TRBV5-6,many,ASSSGTGPQQPQH
TRBJ1-1,TRBV7-9,many,ASTGGMNTEAF
TRBJ2-5,TRBV19,few,ASSNGLAGQETQY
TRBJ2-7,TRBV7-9,many,ASSRTGTGSHHEQY
TRBJ2-2,TRBV29-1,few,SVGYGTNTGELF
TRBJ1-6,TRBV5-1,many,ASSLNMGFGSPLH
TRBJ2-5,TRBV29-1,.,SVVAGGGETQY
TRBJ2-3,TRBV3-1,many,ASSSSQGTDTQY
TRBJ2-3,TRBV2,many,ASSEDTSVWDTQY
TRBJ1-5,TRBV27,many,ASSIRQGAINPYSNQPQH
TRBJ2-7,TRBV3-1,few,ASSQPRTSGGIGEQY
TRBJ1-2,TRBV20-1,.,SARVSGPPTLYGYT
TRBJ1-2,TRBV12-3/TRBV12-4,many,ASSLTGRQGYYGYT
TRBJ2-7,TRBV20-1,.,SARFADRAYEQY
TRBJ1-6,TRBV10-3,many,ASGQGNSPLH
TRBJ2-1,TRBV6-1,few,ASRPFLAGGNNEQF
TRBJ1-4,TRBV5-1,.,ASSLAPEKGNEKLF
TRBJ2-1,TRBV29-1,many,SVERYNEQF
TRBJ1-5,TRBV19,.,ASTPQGSWRNQPQH
TRBJ1-1,TRBV7-9,few,ASSGPGTGYGTEAF
TRBJ1-2,TRBV2,many,ASSERQSYGYT
TRBJ1-4,TRBV6-1,few,ASSEGRNSNEKLF
TRBJ2-3,TRBV20-1,few,SASFGLAYDTQY
TRBJ1-5,TRBV7-9,.,ASSLGVPGSNQPQH
TRBJ1-5,TRBV7-2,many,ASRISYSNQPQH
TRBJ1-2,TRBV7-9,few,ASSSRDRDYYGYT
TRBJ2-1,TRBV7-3,few,ASSLDGLGGAGEF
TRBJ1-1,TRBV7-2,few,ASSLEGRRTEAF
TRBJ2-1,TRBV19,once,ASRSADEQF
TRBJ2-1,TRBV7-6,.,ASSLVPSENNEQF
TRBJ2-5,TRBV29-1,many,SVGDRGETQY
TRBJ1-1,TRBV10-3,few,AISERQGPEAF
TRBJ2-7,TRBV9,.,ASSVAGGYAYEQY
TRBJ2-7,TRBV20-1,many,SATDRAREQY
TRBJ2-7,TRBV20-1,few,SASYSRRAYEQY
TRBJ2-5,TRBV10-3,few,ATRQGIETQY